This T cell receptor (beta chain) was retrieved from a study of beta chain features in type 1 diabetes. The CDR3 has 12 residues. Trimming stripped 0 bases from V and 11 bases from J, with 14 bases between. The germline CDR1 and CDR2 sequences are GTSNPN and SVGIG (reference sequence). The entirety of the isolated RNA underwent reverse transcription, so expressed TCRB transcripts were sequenced. Sequencing used immunoSEQ multiplex PCR; TCRdb keeps in-frame clones, though not all of them. In the table there are under 500,000 clones, 30% of which are singletons. Material for sequencing was naive CD4+ T cells from blood. The receptor comes from a man aged 18 to 29 in good health. This rearrangement joins TRBV30 to TRBJ2-7; weak D call: TRBD1 (5 bases). The CDR3 DNA follows: TGTGCCTGGAGTGTTGGCCTGGGGCTTGAGTACTTC. Amino acids: CAWSVGLGLEYF.